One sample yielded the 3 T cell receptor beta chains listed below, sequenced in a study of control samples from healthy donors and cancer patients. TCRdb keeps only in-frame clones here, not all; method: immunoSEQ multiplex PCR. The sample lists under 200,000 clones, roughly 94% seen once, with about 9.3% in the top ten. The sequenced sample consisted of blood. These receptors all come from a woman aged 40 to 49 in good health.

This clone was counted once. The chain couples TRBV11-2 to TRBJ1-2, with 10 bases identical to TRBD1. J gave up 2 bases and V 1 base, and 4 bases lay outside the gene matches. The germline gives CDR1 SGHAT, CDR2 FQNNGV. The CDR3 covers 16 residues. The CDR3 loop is CASSLVTGGVNYGYTF. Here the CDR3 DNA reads TGTGCCAGCAGCTTAGTGACAGGGGGCGTGAACTATGGCTACACCTTC. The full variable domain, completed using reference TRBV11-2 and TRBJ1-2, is EAGVAQSPRYKIIEKRQSVAFWCNPISGHATLYWYQQILGQGPKLLIQFQNNGVVDDSQLPKDRFSAERLKGVDSTLKIQPAKLEDSAVYLCASSLVTGGVNYGYTFGSGTRLTVV.

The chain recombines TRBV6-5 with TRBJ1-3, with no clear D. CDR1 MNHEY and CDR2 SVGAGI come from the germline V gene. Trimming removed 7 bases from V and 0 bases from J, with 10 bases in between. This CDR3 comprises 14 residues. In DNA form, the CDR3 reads TGTGCCAGCATCACGACCGACTCTGGAAACACCATATATTTT. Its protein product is CASITTDSGNTIYF.

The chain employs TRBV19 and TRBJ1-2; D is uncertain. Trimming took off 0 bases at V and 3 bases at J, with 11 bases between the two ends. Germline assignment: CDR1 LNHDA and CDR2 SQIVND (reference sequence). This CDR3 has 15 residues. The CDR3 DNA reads TGTGCCAGTAGTATAGATAACCGCGGCTACTATGGCTACACCTTC. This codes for CASSIDNRGYYGYTF.